These 18 T cell receptor beta chains share one sample of origin, sequenced in a study of T cells in Graves' hyperthyroidism and ophthalmopathy. TCR beta CDR3 regions were amplified from RNA transcripts. Using the HTBI primer set, a first-round RT-PCR was run on the TCR CDR3. Via MiXCR, TCRdb re-called the multiplex PCR reads, giving one row per CDR3 protein. The data contain approximately 640,000 distinct CDR3 sequences, around 16% of them seen just once; the ten biggest clones take up about 16%. Material for sequencing was blood. The receptors stem from a man aged 50 to 59 with Graves' hyperthyroidism.

This clonotype occurred a few times. The chain links TRBV6-1 to TRBJ1-2, with D possibly being TRBD1 (5 bases). Between the trimmed V and J ends, which lost 3 bases and 3 bases, there was a span of 14 bases. This CDR3 has 15 amino acids. Germline loops: CDR1 MNHNS, CDR2 SASEGT. The CDR3 DNA reads as TGTGCCAGCAGTGACACTCCGACAGACTACTATGGCTACACCTTC. Its protein is CASSDTPTDYYGYTF.

Ten or more counts support this clonotype. The chain recombines TRBV10-2 with TRBJ2-7, with D possibly matching TRBD1 (6 bases). This CDR3 comprises 14 residues. Between the trimmed V and J ends, which lost 7 bases and 5 bases, there was a span of 18 bases. In germline, CDR1 is WSHSY, CDR2 SAAADI. As DNA, the CDR3 is TGCGCCAGCACCCCCGCCACAGGGTTGCACGAGCAGTACTTC. Its translation is CASTPATGLHEQYF.

In its sample, this clonotype was seen many times. The chain recombines TRBV24-1 with TRBJ2-1; 13 nucleotides align to TRBD2. V lost 3 bases and J lost 2; bases outside the gene matches: 3. Germline CDR1 KGHDR, CDR2 SFDVKD. The CDR3 is 17 amino acids. The CDR3 spells CATSDTGTSGTYNEQFF. In DNA form, the CDR3 reads TGTGCCACCAGTGATACCGGGACTAGCGGGACCTACAATGAGCAGTTCTTC.

This clonotype came up many times. This CDR3 reads CASSLEGSRGDEQFF. The DNA for the CDR3 is TGTGCCAGCAGCTTAGAAGGCAGCCGGGGGGATGAGCAGTTCTTC. This chain uses TRBV7-2 with TRBJ2-1; 7 bases agree with TRBD2. Germline V lookup: CDR1 SGHTA, CDR2 FQGNSA. The CDR3 is made up of 15 amino acids. Trimming at V came to 1 base and at J to 8 bases, leaving 8 bases not matched to a gene.

This clonotype has a handful of counts. CDR3 protein: CATSRDWRGTGELFF. The CDR3 DNA reads as TGTGCCACCAGCAGAGATTGGCGGGGCACCGGGGAGCTGTTTTTT. The V and J genes are TRBV15 and TRBJ2-2; possible D gene TRBD2, 6 bases. This CDR3 spans 15 amino acids. With 0 bases removed from V and 4 bases from J, the gap between germline ends came to 9 bases. Per germline, CDR1 LNHNV and CDR2 YYDKDF (reference sequence).

This clonotype was counted only a few times. The chain has TRBV4-1 and TRBJ1-2; D perhaps matches TRBD1 (6 bases). V gave up 5 bases and J gave up 4 bases, with 20 bases separating them. The CDR3 is 16 residues long. Per the germline V gene, CDR1 is MGHRA and CDR2 is YSYEKL. The CDR3 is CASSVKGGAQGYGYTF. For the CDR3, the DNA is TGCGCCAGCAGCGTCAAAGGGGGGGCCCAAGGCTATGGCTACACCTTC.

This clonotype has a count of ten or more. This chain links TRBV5-1 with TRBJ2-7, with a possible D match to TRBD1 (5 bases). CDR1 is SGHRS and CDR2 is YFSETQ in the germline V gene. The CDR3 is made up of 12 amino acids. The ends were cut back, 6 bases at V and 2 bases at J, with 9 bases in the middle. The CDR3, as DNA: TGCGCCAGCAAGGACAATCCCTACGAGCAGTACTTC. Translation gives CASKDNPYEQYF.

This clonotype was seen a few times. The junction departs from the called germline gene at one end, perhaps through a read error. V gene TRBV6-5 combines with J gene TRBJ1-2; 7 nucleotides line up with TRBD1. CDR1 MNHEY and CDR2 SVGAGI come from the germline V gene. The CDR3 length is 14 residues. The CDR3 loop reads CASGYSTGDYGYTF. Here the CDR3 DNA reads TGTGCCAGCGGTTACTCCACAGGGGACTATGGCTACACCTTC.

The chain employs TRBV27 and TRBJ2-5; the D gene is possibly TRBD1 (6 bases). The CDR3 contains 14 residues. Trimming removed 3 bases at V and 5 bases at J, with 13 bases between. CDR1 and CDR2 from the germline V gene are MNHEY and SMNVEV (reference sequence). This CDR3 is CASSFEGGAETQYF. As DNA, the CDR3 is TGTGCCAGCAGTTTTGAAGGGGGAGCGGAGACCCAGTACTTC.

This clonotype has ten or more counts. V and J are TRBV27 and TRBJ1-2; no definite D call. V lost 4 bases and J 6 bases, leaving 12 bases between the germline ends. The CDR3 loop spans 13 amino acids. Germline V gene lookup returns CDR1 MNHEY and CDR2 SMNVEV (reference sequence). The CDR3 bases are TGTGCCAGCAGTTCCTACCGCACTGATGGCTACACCTTC. Translating it yields CASSSYRTDGYTF.

This clonotype was counted a few times. The rearrangement links TRBV28 to TRBJ2-7, with D possibly matching TRBD2 (6 bases). V lost 6 bases and J 0 bases, leaving 18 bases between the germline ends. Per germline, CDR1 MDHEN and CDR2 SYDVKM. This CDR3 is 16 amino acids long. CDR3 DNA: TGTGCCAGCAGCCCCCCCATGGAGGGGCGCTCCTACGAGCAGTACTTC. Residues: CASSPPMEGRSYEQYF.

This clonotype was seen a few times. The chain has TRBV6-1 and TRBJ2-7; the D is unclear. V lost 6 bases, J lost 4 bases, and 22 bases lay in between. The CDR3 length is 16 residues. Germline V gene lookup returns CDR1 MNHNS and CDR2 SASEGT. This CDR3 reads CASSVVMASGTYEQYF. CDR3 bases: TGTGCCAGCAGCGTTGTCATGGCCTCAGGCACGTACGAGCAGTACTTC.

The chain recombines TRBV28 with TRBJ2-3; 9 nucleotides agree with TRBD1. V trimming: 4 bases; J trimming: 5 bases; junction bases outside the gene matches: 4. Germline loops: CDR1 MDHEN, CDR2 SYDVKM. The CDR3 has 14 amino acids. The CDR3 DNA follows: TGTGCCAGCAGTTCAACGACAGGGGGAGATACGCAGTATTTT. This translates into CASSSTTGGDTQYF.

This clonotype has at least ten counts. V gene TRBV5-1 combines with J gene TRBJ2-1; the D gene is possibly TRBD2 (6 bases). The germline CDR1 and CDR2 sequences are SGHRS and YFSETQ. CDR3 length: 16 amino acids. V lost 0 bases and J 7 bases, leaving 17 bases between the germline ends. CDR3: CASSLAVGRSRNEQFF. CDR3 in DNA: TGCGCCAGCAGCTTGGCCGTGGGGAGGTCTAGGAATGAGCAGTTCTTC.

This clonotype was seen repeatedly, ten times or more. The chain combines TRBV5-1 with TRBJ2-3; 8 bases map to TRBD2. The CDR3 has 16 residues. Germline V gene sequence: CDR1 SGHRS, CDR2 YFSETQ. V shed 1 base and J 0 bases; nucleotides not matched to a gene: 4. In DNA form, the CDR3 reads TGCGCCAGCAGCTTGTTATCTAGCGGGAGCACAGATACGCAGTATTTT. This encodes CASSLLSSGSTDTQYF.

This clonotype was observed at least ten times. V usage is TRBV2 and J usage is TRBJ1-2; possibly TRBD1 for D (5 bases). In germline, CDR1 is SNHLY, CDR2 FYNNEI. The CDR3 runs to 13 residues. V lost 5 bases and J 6 bases, leaving 13 bases between the germline ends. The CDR3 protein is CASSYRDSHGYTF. CDR3 DNA sequence: TGTGCCAGCAGTTACCGGGACTCACATGGCTACACCTTC. Together with reference TRBV2 and TRBJ1-2, the CDR3 gives the full variable domain: EPEVTQTPSHQVTQMGQEVILRCVPISNHLYFYWYRQILGQKVEFLVSFYNNEISEKSEIFDDQFSVERPDGSNFTLKIRSTKLEDSAMYFCASSYRDSHGYTFGSGTRLTVV.

V usage is TRBV27 and J usage is TRBJ2-3; 12 nucleotides match TRBD2. Germline CDR1 and CDR2: MNHEY and SMNVEV (reference sequence). This CDR3 region has 17 residues. V shed 4 bases and J 2 bases; nucleotides not matched to a gene: 7. This chain's CDR3 is CASSSPGLAGSTDTQYF. The CDR3 DNA sequence: TGTGCCAGCAGTTCCCCGGGACTAGCGGGTTCCACAGATACGCAGTATTTT.

The chain employs TRBV18 and TRBJ1-1; D is unresolved. V dropped 3 bases and J dropped 5 bases, with 10 bases sitting between them. The CDR3 is 13 amino acids. Germline CDR1 reads KGHSH; CDR2 reads LQKENI. CDR3 nucleotides: TGTGCCAGCTCACCGACACAGACGACTGAAGCTTTCTTT. Its protein is CASSPTQTTEAFF.